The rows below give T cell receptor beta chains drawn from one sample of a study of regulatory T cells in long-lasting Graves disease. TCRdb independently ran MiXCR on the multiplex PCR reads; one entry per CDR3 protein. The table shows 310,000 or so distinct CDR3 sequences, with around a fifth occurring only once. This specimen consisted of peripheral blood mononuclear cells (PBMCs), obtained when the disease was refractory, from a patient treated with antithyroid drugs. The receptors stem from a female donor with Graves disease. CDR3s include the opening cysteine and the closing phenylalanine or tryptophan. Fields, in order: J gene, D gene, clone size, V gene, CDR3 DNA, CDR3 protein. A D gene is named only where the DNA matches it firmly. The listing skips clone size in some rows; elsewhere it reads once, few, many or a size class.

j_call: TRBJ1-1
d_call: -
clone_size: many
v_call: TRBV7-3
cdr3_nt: TGTGCCAGCAGCCATGACACCTACACTGAAGCTTTCTTT
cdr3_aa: CASSHDTYTEAFF

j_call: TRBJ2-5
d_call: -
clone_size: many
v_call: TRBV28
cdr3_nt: TGTGCCAGCAGTCACCGGAGGCTCCAAGAGACCCAGTACTTC
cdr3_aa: CASSHRRLQETQYF

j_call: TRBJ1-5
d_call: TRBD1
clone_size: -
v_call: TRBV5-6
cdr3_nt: TGTGCCAGCAGCTTGGCACCCGACAGGGGAAAGCCCCAGCATTTT
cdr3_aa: CASSLAPDRGKPQHF

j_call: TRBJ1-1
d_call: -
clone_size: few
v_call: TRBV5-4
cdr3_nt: TGTGCCAGCAGCTTGTCCCACAACAGCATGAACACTGAAGCTTTCTTT
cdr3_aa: CASSLSHNSMNTEAFF

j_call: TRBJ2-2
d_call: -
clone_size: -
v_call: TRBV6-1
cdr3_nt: TGTGCCAGCATTCGCACGGGGGGCAGGGACACCGGGGAGCTGTTTTTT
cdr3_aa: CASIRTGGRDTGELFF

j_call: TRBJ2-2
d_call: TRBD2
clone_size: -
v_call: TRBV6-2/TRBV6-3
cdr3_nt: TGTGCCAGCAGTCGACGGTGGACTAGCGGGTTTACCGGGGAGCTGTTTTTT
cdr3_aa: CASSRRWTSGFTGELFF

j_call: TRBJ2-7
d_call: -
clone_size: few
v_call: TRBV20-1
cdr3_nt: TGCAGTGCTAAGGCAGAGCCCTACGAGCAGTACTTC
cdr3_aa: CSAKAEPYEQYF

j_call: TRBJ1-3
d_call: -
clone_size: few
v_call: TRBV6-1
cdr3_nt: TGTGCCAGCAGCTTATTCGGTGGGGCAGGAGAGACCATATATTTT
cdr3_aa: CASSLFGGAGETIYF

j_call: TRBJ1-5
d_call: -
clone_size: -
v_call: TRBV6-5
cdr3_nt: TGTGCCAGCAGTTATACGATGGGACATCAGCCCCAGCATTTT
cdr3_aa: CASSYTMGHQPQHF

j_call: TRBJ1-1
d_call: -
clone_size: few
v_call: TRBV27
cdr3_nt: TGTGCCAGCAGTTTATATCCCCTGGGGGCGGGCACTGAAGCTTTCTTT
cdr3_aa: CASSLYPLGAGTEAFF